Included here is one T cell receptor beta chain sequence, with context. Its antigen target is currently unknown. It has no much larger one-base neighbor in the sample; base qualities were not kept. This same CDR3 is encoded by further DNA sequences in the sample. The source of the sample is a study of blood T cell repertoires in COVID-19 (TCRdb year 2020). In the study overall: The collaborator samples originated in the United States, Italy and Spain and spanned the acute and convalescent phases of COVID-19. The material from the prospective study consisted of cDNA or gDNA derived from T cells, B-cell-depleted T cells, or PBMCs. Deeply sampled blood TCRbeta repertoires from subjects exposed to, actively infected with, or recovered from COVID-19 were included in the dataset. The repertoires were released in a freely available public database intended as a resource for research on the immune response to SARS-CoV-2. The samples were drawn from two sources: the first 160 participants of the ongoing ImmuneRACE study, and 950 to 1,500 subjects contributed by 6 global collaborators. A de-identified subject ID, COVID-19 status, age in years and sex were almost always included in the sample metadata. Where HLA class I and class II types were available, the types were taken from metadata supplied by the sample provider, not from assay-based typing.

The study at large found these results: How much clinical and demographic metadata was included differed by source and by participant, and the metadata was provided uncurated.

Whole blood was collected in K2EDTA tubes by collaborating institutions according to the institutions' own protocols. Collaborator samples were shipped for TCRbeta analysis as frozen whole blood, isolated PBMCs, or DNA extracted from either sample type. V is pared back by 1 base and J by 0 bases, with 7 bases lying between the germline termini. CDR1 and CDR2, per the germline V gene, are LGHNA and YNFKEQ. From the cysteine through the phenylalanine, the CDR3 covers 14 amino acids. The DNA shown is the 42-base CDR3, in frame from base 1. TCRbeta CDR3 regions were amplified from genomic DNA using the immunoSEQ Assay, a bias-controlled multiplex PCR. Under the source paper's analysis protocol: The number of nucleated cells in each sample was estimated by amplification of reference gene primers within the assay. To quantify the absolute abundance of each unique TCRbeta CDR3 rearrangement, sequence reads were collapsed and filtered. For each sample, productive Simpson clonality was calculated as the square root of Simpson's diversity index over productive rearrangements. As stored in TCRdb, this immuneACCESS dataset retains in-frame rearrangements with V and J assigned. A fraction of the clones does not appear; measured against another copy, unresolved V genes explain less than half of the discrepancy, and the remainder lacks a known reason. V, J and clone size reflect that table, while D and trimming were determined from the DNA. Here the sample has roughly 670,000 clones; over 80% occur a single time. Of the sample, roughly 0.26% is held by the ten largest clones.

The clonotype comes from a woman aged 18-30 years with acute or convalescent COVID-19. Here the chain combines TRBV4-2 and TRBJ2-7; the best D guess is TRBD2, with 5 bases matching. Sequences were obtained from peripheral blood. For the CDR3, the sequence is CASSQGAGSYEQYF. The DNA reads as follows: TGTGCCAGCAGCCAAGGGGCGGGCTCCTACGAGCAGTACTTC.